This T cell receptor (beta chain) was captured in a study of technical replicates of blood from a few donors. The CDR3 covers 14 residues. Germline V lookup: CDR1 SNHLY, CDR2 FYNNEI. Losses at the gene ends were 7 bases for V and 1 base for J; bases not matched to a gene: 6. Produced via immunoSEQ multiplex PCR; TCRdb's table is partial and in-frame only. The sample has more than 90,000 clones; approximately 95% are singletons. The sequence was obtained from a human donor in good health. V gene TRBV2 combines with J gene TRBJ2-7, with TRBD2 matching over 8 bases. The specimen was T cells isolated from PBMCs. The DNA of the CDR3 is TGTGCCAGCAACTACGGGGGGGTATCCTACGAGCAGTACTTC. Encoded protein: CASNYGGVSYEQYF.